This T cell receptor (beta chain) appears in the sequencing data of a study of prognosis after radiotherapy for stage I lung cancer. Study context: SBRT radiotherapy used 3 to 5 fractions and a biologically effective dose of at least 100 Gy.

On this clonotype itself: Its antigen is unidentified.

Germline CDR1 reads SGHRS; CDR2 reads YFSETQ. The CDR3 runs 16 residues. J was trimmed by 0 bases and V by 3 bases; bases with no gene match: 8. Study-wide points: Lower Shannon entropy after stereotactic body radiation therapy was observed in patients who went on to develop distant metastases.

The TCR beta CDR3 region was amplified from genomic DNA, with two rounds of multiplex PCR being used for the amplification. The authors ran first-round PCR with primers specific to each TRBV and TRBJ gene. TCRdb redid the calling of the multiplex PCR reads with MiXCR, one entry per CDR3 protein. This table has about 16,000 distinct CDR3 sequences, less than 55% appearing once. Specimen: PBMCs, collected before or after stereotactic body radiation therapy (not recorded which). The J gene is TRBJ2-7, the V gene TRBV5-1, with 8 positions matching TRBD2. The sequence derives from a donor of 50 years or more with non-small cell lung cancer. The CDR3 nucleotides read TGCGCCAGCAGCTCTTCGGGGGGGACACTCTCCTACGAGCAGTACTTC. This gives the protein CASSSSGGTLSYEQYF.